A selection of T cell receptor beta chains follows, all from one sample in a study of T cells in localized non-small cell lung cancer. The table came from immunoSEQ multiplex PCR; TCRdb's copy has only in-frame clones and leaves some out. The table lists some 25,000 clones, about 86% of them singletons. The specimen comprised peripheral blood, sampled before any cancer treatment. The receptors were gathered from a male donor older than 55 with stage II squamous cell lung carcinoma. Each CDR3 is given with its conserved first and last residue. The D gene is left open where the match is weak. Clone size is stated in some rows and not others, as once, few, many or a class when expanded.

D: TRBD1
J: TRBJ1-5
V: TRBV6-5
size: -
CDR3: CASSSLDRVNQPQHF
DNA: TGTGCCAGCAGTTCCTTGGACAGGGTAAATCAGCCCCAGCATTTT

D: -
J: TRBJ1-2
V: TRBV19
size: few
CDR3: CASSINFQNYGYTF
DNA: TGTGCCAGTAGTATAAATTTCCAGAACTATGGCTACACCTTC

D: -
J: TRBJ2-1
V: TRBV11-3
size: -
CDR3: CASSLGYGSYNEQFF
DNA: TGTGCCAGCAGCTTAGGGTACGGTTCCTACAATGAGCAGTTCTTC

D: -
J: TRBJ1-3
V: TRBV30
size: -
CDR3: CASNGIGSFSGNTIYF
DNA: TGTGCCTCTAACGGAATTGGCTCCTTCTCTGGAAACACCATATATTTT

D: -
J: TRBJ1-5
V: TRBV5-5
size: -
CDR3: CAGSLDVVNQPQHF
DNA: TGTGCCGGCAGCTTGGACGTAGTCAATCAGCCCCAGCATTTT

D: -
J: TRBJ2-5
V: TRBV5-4
size: -
CDR3: CASSWAQGGGPETQYF
DNA: TGTGCCAGCAGCTGGGCCCAGGGAGGAGGCCCCGAGACCCAGTACTTC

D: -
J: TRBJ1-1
V: TRBV7-9
size: -
CDR3: CASSQGGGNTEAFF
DNA: TGTGCCAGCAGCCAAGGGGGGGGGAACACTGAAGCTTTCTTT

D: -
J: TRBJ2-7
V: TRBV29-1
size: -
CDR3: CSATSSSYEQYF
DNA: TGCAGCGCCACTTCGAGCTCCTACGAGCAGTACTTC

D: TRBD1
J: TRBJ2-3
V: TRBV18
size: -
CDR3: CASSRDRGATSTDTQYF
DNA: TGTGCCAGCTCACGGGACAGGGGCGCTACTAGCACAGATACGCAGTATTTT

D: -
J: TRBJ2-7
V: TRBV9
size: -
CDR3: CASSGAGEQYF
DNA: TGTGCCAGCAGCGGGGCGGGCGAGCAGTACTTC

D: -
J: TRBJ1-3
V: TRBV7-8
size: -
CDR3: CASSLYRDPSGNTIYF
DNA: TGTGCCAGCAGCTTGTACAGGGACCCCTCTGGAAACACCATATATTTT

D: -
J: TRBJ2-1
V: TRBV6-1
size: -
CDR3: CASSEGFGYNNEQFF
DNA: TGTGCCAGCAGTGAAGGGTTCGGGTACAACAATGAGCAGTTCTTC

D: TRBD1
J: TRBJ1-2
V: TRBV4-1
size: -
CDR3: CASSQDRQGRRGYGYTF
DNA: TGCGCCAGCAGCCAAGACCGACAGGGAAGGAGGGGCTATGGCTACACCTTC

D: TRBD2
J: TRBJ2-7
V: TRBV7-9
size: -
CDR3: CASSLGRGGEQYF
DNA: TGTGCCAGCAGCTTAGGTCGGGGGGGCGAGCAGTACTTC

D: -
J: TRBJ1-4
V: TRBV4-2
size: -
CDR3: CASSPQGNEKLFF
DNA: TGTGCCAGCAGTCCCCAGGGTAATGAAAAACTGTTTTTT

D: TRBD2
J: TRBJ2-3
V: TRBV5-1
size: -
CDR3: CASSGGGSTDTQYF
DNA: TGCGCCAGCAGCGGGGGAGGGAGCACAGATACGCAGTATTTT

D: -
J: TRBJ1-4
V: TRBV12-2
size: -
CDR3: CASRLAGATSGREKLFF
DNA: TGTGCAAGTCGCTTAGCGGGGGCAACATCCGGGAGAGAAAAACTGTTTTTT

D: -
J: TRBJ2-7
V: TRBV7-2
size: few
CDR3: CASSSRGRGGNEQYF
DNA: TGTGCCAGCAGCTCGAGGGGGAGGGGAGGGAACGAGCAGTACTTC

D: -
J: TRBJ2-7
V: TRBV5-1
size: -
CDR3: CASSENTGTYEQYF
DNA: TGCGCCAGCAGCGAGAACACGGGTACCTACGAGCAGTACTTC

D: TRBD1
J: TRBJ2-2
V: TRBV5-4
size: -
CDR3: CASSPDRASTGELFF
DNA: TGTGCCAGCAGCCCGGACAGGGCCAGCACCGGGGAGCTGTTTTTT

D: -
J: TRBJ1-3
V: TRBV7-2
size: -
CDR3: CASSPDTVVSGNTIYF
DNA: TGTGCCAGCAGCCCTGACACCGTCGTCTCTGGAAACACCATATATTTT

D: -
J: TRBJ1-4
V: TRBV6-1
size: -
CDR3: CASSESGGVGLNEKLFF
DNA: TGTGCCAGCAGTGAATCGGGGGGCGTGGGTTTAAATGAAAAACTGTTTTTT

D: -
J: TRBJ2-6
V: TRBV2
size: -
CDR3: CASNRWTTGANVLTF
DNA: TGTGCCAGCAACCGATGGACAACTGGGGCCAACGTCCTGACTTTC

D: -
J: TRBJ1-6
V: TRBV11-3
size: -
CDR3: CASSPFENSPLHF
DNA: TGTGCCAGCAGCCCTTTCGAAAATTCACCCCTCCACTTT

D: -
J: TRBJ1-5
V: TRBV5-5
size: -
CDR3: CASSLDAGGRSNQPQHF
DNA: TGTGCCAGCAGCTTGGATGCGGGGGGCAGGAGCAATCAGCCCCAGCATTTT

D: TRBD2
J: TRBJ2-4
V: TRBV7-2
size: -
CDR3: CASSPLREGNIQYF
DNA: TGTGCCAGCAGCCCCCTGCGGGAGGGGAACATTCAGTACTTC

D: -
J: TRBJ2-2
V: TRBV7-3
size: -
CDR3: CASSYHTGELFF
DNA: TGTGCCAGCAGCTACCACACCGGGGAGCTGTTTTTT

D: -
J: TRBJ2-7
V: TRBV11-2
size: -
CDR3: CASSLPGSHEQYF
DNA: TGTGCCAGCAGCCTACCGGGATCTCACGAGCAGTACTTC

D: -
J: TRBJ1-1
V: TRBV7-9
size: -
CDR3: CASSFGRVNTEAFF
DNA: TGTGCCAGCAGCTTCGGACGGGTGAACACTGAAGCTTTCTTT

D: -
J: TRBJ2-2
V: TRBV19
size: -
CDR3: CASTLAGGSNTGELFF
DNA: TGTGCCAGTACCCTCGCCGGGGGATCTAACACCGGGGAGCTGTTTTTT

D: -
J: TRBJ1-5
V: TRBV6-1
size: -
CDR3: CASSEPAGSNQPQHF
DNA: TGTGCCAGCAGTGAACCCGCAGGAAGCAATCAGCCCCAGCATTTT

D: -
J: TRBJ2-1
V: TRBV7-3
size: -
CDR3: CASSLDESSSYNEQFF
DNA: TGTGCCAGCAGCTTAGATGAAAGTAGCTCCTACAATGAGCAGTTCTTC

D: -
J: TRBJ1-2
V: TRBV6-5
size: -
CDR3: CASSRGSAGGYTF
DNA: TGTGCCAGCAGCCGTGGTTCCGCCGGGGGCTACACCTTC

D: -
J: TRBJ1-3
V: TRBV5-1
size: -
CDR3: CASSLTRSGNTIYF
DNA: TGCGCCAGCAGCTTGACCCGCAGTGGAAACACCATATATTTT

D: -
J: TRBJ1-1
V: TRBV11-3
size: -
CDR3: CASSRYKGNTEAFF
DNA: TGTGCCAGCAGCCGTTATAAAGGGAACACTGAAGCTTTCTTT

D: TRBD1
J: TRBJ1-4
V: TRBV19
size: few
CDR3: CASRPGQGPPPNEKLFF
DNA: TGTGCCAGTAGGCCGGGACAGGGGCCCCCTCCTAATGAAAAACTGTTTTTT

D: -
J: TRBJ1-5
V: TRBV19
size: -
CDR3: CASSEGSYQPQHF
DNA: TGTGCCAGTAGCGAGGGTAGCTATCAGCCCCAGCATTTT

D: -
J: TRBJ1-1
V: TRBV6-5
size: -
CDR3: CASSYGPMNTEAFF
DNA: TGTGCCAGCAGTTACGGCCCTATGAACACTGAAGCTTTCTTT

D: -
J: TRBJ2-1
V: TRBV7-9
size: -
CDR3: CASSWGSEQFF
DNA: TGTGCCAGCAGCTGGGGGAGTGAGCAGTTCTTC

D: TRBD2
J: TRBJ2-2
V: TRBV19
size: -
CDR3: CASSPGGDTGELFF
DNA: TGTGCCAGTAGCCCCGGGGGGGACACCGGGGAGCTGTTTTTT

D: -
J: TRBJ2-2
V: TRBV28
size: -
CDR3: CASTLFTRTGELFF
DNA: TGTGCCAGCACCTTATTCACCCGCACCGGGGAGCTGTTTTTT

D: -
J: TRBJ1-5
V: TRBV9
size: few
CDR3: CASSVDGSNQPQHF
DNA: TGTGCCAGCAGCGTAGATGGTAGCAATCAGCCCCAGCATTTT

D: TRBD2
J: TRBJ2-5
V: TRBV7-9
size: -
CDR3: CASRPGLAGVETQYF
DNA: TGTGCCAGCAGACCGGGACTAGCGGGAGTTGAGACCCAGTACTTC

D: -
J: TRBJ1-6
V: TRBV4-1
size: few
CDR3: CASSQGWDQSSPLHF
DNA: TGCGCCAGCAGCCAAGGCTGGGACCAGTCTTCACCCCTCCACTTT

D: -
J: TRBJ2-3
V: TRBV7-2
size: -
CDR3: CASSTSVDTQYF
DNA: TGTGCCAGCAGCACCAGCGTAGATACGCAGTATTTT

D: -
J: TRBJ1-4
V: TRBV19
size: -
CDR3: CASSISGNEKLFF
DNA: TGTGCCAGTAGTATCTCAGGGAATGAAAAACTGTTTTTT

D: -
J: TRBJ2-5
V: TRBV6-1
size: -
CDR3: CASAVRGKTQYF
DNA: TGTGCCAGCGCCGTGCGGGGAAAGACCCAGTACTTC

D: TRBD2
J: TRBJ2-1
V: TRBV18
size: -
CDR3: CASSPTAGGSYSYNEQFF
DNA: TGTGCCAGCTCACCAACGGCGGGAGGGTCCTACTCCTACAATGAGCAGTTCTTC

D: TRBD2
J: TRBJ2-7
V: TRBV5-1
size: -
CDR3: CASSLAVGRASYEQYF
DNA: TGCGCCAGCAGCTTGGCCGTCGGGAGGGCCTCCTACGAGCAGTACTTC

D: TRBD2
J: TRBJ2-7
V: TRBV9
size: -
CDR3: CASSPLGTSGSYEQYF
DNA: TGTGCCAGCAGCCCCCTTGGGACTAGCGGTAGCTACGAGCAGTACTTC

D: TRBD1
J: TRBJ1-1
V: TRBV18
size: once
CDR3: CASSQAGGQNTEAFF
DNA: TGTGCCAGCTCACAGGCAGGGGGGCAGAACACTGAAGCTTTCTTT

D: TRBD2
J: TRBJ2-1
V: TRBV7-6
size: -
CDR3: CASSPVGGSTNNEQFF
DNA: TGTGCCAGCAGCCCAGTCGGCGGGAGTACAAACAATGAGCAGTTCTTC

D: -
J: TRBJ1-3
V: TRBV7-9
size: -
CDR3: CASSLGAGSGNTIYF
DNA: TGTGCCAGCAGCTTAGGGGCTGGGTCTGGAAACACCATATATTTT

D: TRBD2
J: TRBJ2-1
V: TRBV29-1
size: -
CDR3: CSVESPGREDYNEQFF
DNA: TGCAGCGTTGAAAGTCCTGGGCGGGAGGACTACAATGAGCAGTTCTTC

D: -
J: TRBJ2-6
V: TRBV19
size: once
CDR3: CASHQDRTSGANVLTF
DNA: TGTGCCAGCCACCAGGACAGAACCTCTGGGGCCAACGTCCTGACTTTC

D: TRBD1
J: TRBJ1-2
V: TRBV4-2
size: -
CDR3: CASSQRAPTGGGRFYGYTF
DNA: TGTGCCAGCAGCCAGAGGGCTCCGACAGGGGGGGGGCGTTTCTATGGCTACACCTTC

D: TRBD2
J: TRBJ2-5
V: TRBV2
size: once
CDR3: CASQNRGRIQETQYF
DNA: TGTGCCAGCCAAAACCGCGGGAGAATCCAAGAGACCCAGTACTTC

D: -
J: TRBJ1-5
V: TRBV7-9
size: few
CDR3: CASSAMGWGNQPQHF
DNA: TGTGCCAGCAGTGCGATGGGATGGGGCAATCAGCCCCAGCATTTT

D: TRBD2
J: TRBJ2-2
V: TRBV19
size: -
CDR3: CASTSTSSGELFF
DNA: TGTGCCAGTACCTCGACTAGCTCCGGGGAGCTGTTTTTT

D: -
J: TRBJ1-5
V: TRBV30
size: -
CDR3: CAWSSGVNQPQHF
DNA: TGTGCCTGGAGTTCGGGGGTCAATCAGCCCCAGCATTTT